The 31 T cell receptor beta chains below all came from one sample that was sequenced in a study of T cell responses to AZD1222 COVID-19 vaccine. The method was immunoSEQ multiplex PCR; TCRdb's version includes in-frame clones alone and lacks a portion of them. The data show about 140,000 clones, with 75% to 90% seen just once and around 5% held by the top ten. The source was peripheral blood, collected on day 0 of AZD1222 vaccination. These receptors all come from an adult in good health.

The genes are TRBV10-2 and TRBJ2-7; no definite D call. The length of the CDR3 is 16 residues. Germline V gives CDR1 WSHSY, CDR2 SAAADI. Trimming took off 0 bases at V and 0 bases at J, with 12 bases between the two ends. The CDR3 protein is CASSESSDTNSYEQYF. The CDR3 DNA reads TGCGCCAGCAGTGAGTCAAGCGACACCAACTCCTACGAGCAGTACTTC.

The gene calls are TRBV7-9 and TRBJ1-6; D perhaps matches TRBD1 (6 bases). Between the trimmed V and J ends, which lost 4 bases and 9 bases, there was a span of 19 bases. CDR1 and CDR2 (germline): SEHNR, FQNEAQ (reference sequence). This CDR3 spans 16 amino acids. The CDR3 protein is CASSSYRQAMGSPLHF. Written as DNA, the CDR3 is TGTGCCAGCAGCTCCTACAGACAGGCTATGGGTTCACCCCTCCACTTT.

This chain links TRBV24-1 with TRBJ1-2; D call uncertain. Germline V CDR1 and CDR2: KGHDR, SFDVKD. Deletions cut 5 bases from V and 0 bases from J, with 15 bases between. This CDR3 has 16 amino acids. CDR3 in amino acids: CATSARDQTPNYGYTF. The CDR3 nucleotides are TGTGCCACCAGTGCTCGGGATCAAACCCCTAACTATGGCTACACCTTC.

This clone was observed a single time. The J gene is TRBJ1-3, the V gene TRBV3-1 (or the pseudogene TRBV3-2); D possibly corresponds to TRBD1 (5 bases). The CDR3 loop spans 17 amino acids. Germline V gene data show CDR1 as LGHDT and CDR2 as YNNKEL (reference sequence). With 1 base removed from V and 1 base from J, the gap between germline ends came to 14 bases. Here the CDR3 DNA reads TGTGCCAGCAGCCAAGGGGGCCCTAGATGGTCTGGAAACACCATATATTTT. Translating it yields CASSQGGPRWSGNTIYF.

This clone was counted a single time. This rearrangement joins TRBV2 to TRBJ1-1; 9 bases are a match to TRBD1. The ends lost 6 bases at V and 0 bases at J; junction bases unmatched: 11. Germline CDR1 and CDR2: SNHLY and FYNNEI. The length of the CDR3 is 17 residues. DNA of the CDR3: TGTGCCAGCAGCCCCGGGACAGGGTTAGGGGTGAACACTGAAGCTTTCTTT. It translates to CASSPGTGLGVNTEAFF. The full variable domain, its missing parts supplied by reference TRBV2 and TRBJ1-1, is EPEVTQTPSHQVTQMGQEVILRCVPISNHLYFYWYRQILGQKVEFLVSFYNNEISEKSEIFDDQFSVERPDGSNFTLKIRSTKLEDSAMYFCASSPGTGLGVNTEAFFGQGTRLTVV.

The chain recombines TRBV30 with TRBJ1-2, with 7 bases matching TRBD1. This CDR3 region has 13 residues. Germline values: CDR1 GTSNPN, CDR2 SVGIG (reference sequence). With V trimmed by 3 bases and J by 2 bases, 3 bases remained unmatched. The CDR3 coding sequence is TGTGCCTGGAGAGGACAGGTGAACTATGGCTACACCTTC. It encodes CAWRGQVNYGYTF.

This clone was detected only a few times. This sequence joins TRBV6-5 and TRBJ2-1; D could derive from TRBD1 or TRBD2 (5 bases each). Trimming removed 6 bases from V and 8 bases from J, with 17 bases in between. This CDR3 spans 14 amino acids. The V gene's germline CDR1 is MNHEY and CDR2 SVGAGI. The CDR3 here is CASRPGPTSYEQFF. In DNA, the CDR3 is TGTGCCAGCAGGCCGGGACCCACTTCCTATGAGCAGTTCTTC.

The chain joins TRBV28 to TRBJ2-2, with 7 bases lining up with TRBD2. The trim removed 1 base at V and 5 bases at J, leaving 4 bases unmatched. In germline, CDR1 is MDHEN, CDR2 SYDVKM. CDR3 size: 15 residues. The CDR3 sequence is CASSLLAAGTGELFF. CDR3 in DNA: TGTGCCAGCAGTTTATTAGCAGCGGGGACCGGGGAGCTGTTTTTT. The variable domain in full, completed from reference TRBV28 and TRBJ2-2, reads DVKVTQSSRYLVKRTGEKVFLECVQDMDHENMFWYRQDPGLGLRLIYFSYDVKMKEKGDIPEGYSVSREKKERFSLILESASTNQTSMYLCASSLLAAGTGELFFGEGSRLTVL.

The genes are TRBV6-5 and TRBJ2-7; D ambiguous. Trimming shortened V by 4 bases and J by 0 bases, and 13 bases separated the two germline ends. This CDR3 region has 15 residues. CDR1 and CDR2 from the germline V gene are MNHEY and SVGAGI. The CDR3 spells CASSFYSQSSYEQYF. The CDR3 coding sequence is TGTGCCAGCAGTTTTTACAGTCAGAGCTCCTACGAGCAGTACTTC.

Turning to this clone: Other DNA sequences within the sample encode an identical CDR3. The chain couples TRBV7-2 to TRBJ1-5, with D unresolved. V lost 2 bases and J lost 2, with 4 bases in between. The CDR3 length is 13 residues. The V gene's germline CDR1 is SGHTA and CDR2 FQGNSA. CDR3 amino acids: CASSLRGNQPQHF. The CDR3, as DNA: TGTGCCAGCAGCTTAAGAGGCAATCAGCCCCAGCATTTT.

This rearrangement joins TRBV27 to TRBJ1-2, with TRBD1 identical over 7 bases. The CDR3 totals 13 residues. With V trimmed by 6 bases and J by 8 bases, 9 bases remained unmatched. The germline V gene encodes CDR1 MNHEY and CDR2 SMNVEV (reference sequence). In DNA form, the CDR3 reads TGTGCCAGCAGCATCGACAGGGTAGGAGGCTACACCTTC. Translating gives CASSIDRVGGYTF.

The V and J genes are TRBV6-5 and TRBJ2-1, with D unresolved. Germline V gives CDR1 MNHEY, CDR2 SVGAGI. This CDR3 spans 14 amino acids. The germline V and J ends were trimmed by 0 bases and 11 bases, with 14 bases remaining between them. In DNA, the CDR3 is TGTGCCAGCAGTTACTCGTCCCACACGGCTAAGCAGTTCTTC. Translation: CASSYSSHTAKQFF.

The chain uses TRBV6-2 or TRBV6-3 and TRBJ2-1, with D tentatively TRBD2 (5 bases). Germline V CDR1 and CDR2: MNHEY, SVGEGT. V dropped 0 bases and J dropped 2 bases, with 11 bases sitting between them. This CDR3 spans 16 amino acids. CDR3 nucleotide sequence: TGTGCCAGCAGTTACTCCCCCGAGCGGCCCTACAATGAGCAGTTCTTC. Its protein is CASSYSPERPYNEQFF.

This sequence joins TRBV11-2 and TRBJ2-7; TRBD2 aligns across 9 bases. In germline, CDR1 is SGHAT, CDR2 FQNNGV. The CDR3 runs 14 residues. Trimming removed 5 bases from V and 5 bases from J; junction bases left unmatched: 7. CDR3 sequence: CASSGLAGLDEQYF. The CDR3 nucleotides read TGTGCCAGCAGCGGCCTAGCGGGGTTGGACGAGCAGTACTTC.

This clone has only one observation. The V gene is TRBV2, the J gene TRBJ1-5, with 7 bases aligning to TRBD1. V shed 5 bases, J shed 7 bases, and the junction held 11 bases outside the gene matches. The CDR3 consists of 15 residues. Per the germline V gene, CDR1 is SNHLY and CDR2 is FYNNEI. In DNA, the CDR3 is TGTGCCAGCAGTTTTGACAGGGCGGGATACCAGCCCCAGCATTTT. It translates to CASSFDRAGYQPQHF.

The V call is TRBV2, the J call TRBJ2-1; the match to TRBD2 covers 9 bases. V lost 6 bases and J lost 7; bases outside the gene matches: 7. Germline V gives CDR1 SNHLY, CDR2 FYNNEI. The CDR3 totals 14 residues. CDR3: CASRTGTSLNEQFF. The CDR3 nucleotides are TGTGCCAGCAGGACCGGGACTAGCCTGAATGAGCAGTTCTTC.

The rearrangement uses TRBV19 and TRBJ1-1; unclear D gene. V lost 6 bases and J lost 2, with 10 bases in between. The germline V gene has CDR1 LNHDA and CDR2 SQIVND (reference sequence). The CDR3 length is 13 residues. The CDR3 region is CASRKTENTEAFF. The CDR3, as DNA: TGTGCCAGTAGGAAAACAGAAAACACTGAAGCTTTCTTT.

The rearrangement links TRBV4-1 to TRBJ2-3; 13 bases fit TRBD2. CDR3 length: 18 residues. Germline-derived CDR1 and CDR2 are MGHRA and YSYEKL. V lost 3 bases and J lost 6; bases outside the gene matches: 12. The CDR3 nucleotides are TGCGCCAGCAGCCACTCACTAGCGGGAGGGCCTCGAGGTGATACGCAGTATTTT. Translation: CASSHSLAGGPRGDTQYF.

The gene calls are TRBV3-1 (or the pseudogene TRBV3-2) and TRBJ2-1; D may match TRBD1 or TRBD2 (5 bases each). Germline-derived CDR1 and CDR2 are LGHDT and YNNKEL (reference sequence). Trimming took off 3 bases at V and 6 bases at J, with 18 bases between the two ends. The CDR3 has 16 amino acids. The CDR3 protein is CASSQPGTDLRNEQFF. The CDR3 DNA sequence: TGTGCCAGCAGCCAGCCTGGGACGGATTTACGCAATGAGCAGTTCTTC.

The chain has TRBV10-1 and TRBJ2-2, with a possible D match to TRBD1 (6 bases). V shed 0 bases and J shed 9 bases, with 11 bases lying between them. CDR1 is WNHNN, CDR2 SYGVQD, per germline (reference sequence). This CDR3 is built from 14 residues. The DNA of the CDR3 is TGCGCCAGCAGTGAGTCAGGGGGTCGGCGGGAGCTGTTTTTT. Translation: CASSESGGRRELFF.

The rearrangement links TRBV5-6 to TRBJ2-1; D not certain. V shed 5 bases and J shed 8 bases, with 14 bases lying between them. Germline V gene lookup returns CDR1 SGHDT and CDR2 YYEEEE. This CDR3 spans 13 amino acids. CDR3: CASRESWLDEQFF. CDR3 nucleotides: TGTGCCAGCAGGGAGAGTTGGTTGGATGAGCAGTTCTTC.

This clone was seen just once. V is TRBV7-2 and J is TRBJ2-7; 12 bases align to TRBD2. The V segment lost 5 bases and the J segment 2 bases; nucleotides outside the gene matches: 4. CDR1 is SGHTA and CDR2 is FQGNSA in the germline V gene. The CDR3 has 15 residues. Written as DNA, the CDR3 is TGTGCCAGCAGCGGACTAGCGGGACGGGCCTACGAGCAGTACTTC. Translated: CASSGLAGRAYEQYF.

The V gene is TRBV6-6, the J gene TRBJ1-1, with D perhaps TRBD1 (6 bases). V was cut by 6 bases and J by 6 bases, with 17 bases left in between. The germline CDR1 and CDR2 sequences are MNHNY and SVGAGI (reference sequence). This CDR3 region has 14 residues. The CDR3 DNA follows: TGTGCCAGCAGACATACCGCAGGGGATCCTGAAGCTTTCTTT. Encoded protein: CASRHTAGDPEAFF.

This chain links TRBV5-5 with TRBJ1-1; 7 bases match TRBD1. The ends lost 2 bases at V and 3 bases at J; junction bases unmatched: 7. Germline values: CDR1 SGHKS, CDR2 YYEKEE (reference sequence). CDR3 size: 15 residues. The CDR3 DNA follows: TGTGCCAGCAGCTTCCGGGACAGCGGGGACACTGAAGCTTTCTTT. Its translation is CASSFRDSGDTEAFF.

This chain joins TRBV3-1 (or the pseudogene TRBV3-2) and TRBJ2-3; tentative D call: TRBD2 (7 bases). Trimming removed 1 base from V and 3 bases from J, with 17 bases in between. The CDR3 runs 17 residues. Germline V CDR1 and CDR2: LGHDT, YNNKEL (reference sequence). The CDR3 DNA reads TGTGCCAGCAGCCAAGCCCAGGGGAGGGGAGGGACAGATACGCAGTATTTT. Protein: CASSQAQGRGGTDTQYF.

The chain couples TRBV7-8 to TRBJ2-7; 7 nucleotides match TRBD1. V gave up 1 base and J gave up 0 bases; unmatched junction bases: 3. Looked up from germline, CDR1 is SGHVS and CDR2 is FQNEAQ. CDR3 length: 15 amino acids. The CDR3 bases are TGTGCCAGCAGCTTAGAGGGACAGACCTCCTACGAGCAGTACTTC. Protein: CASSLEGQTSYEQYF.

The chain couples TRBV6-5 to TRBJ1-3; 10 bases match TRBD1. V gave up 2 bases and J gave up 7 bases; unmatched junction bases: 5. Germline assignment: CDR1 MNHEY and CDR2 SVGAGI. This CDR3 region has 15 residues. CDR3 DNA sequence: TGTGCCAGCAGTTACAAGCGGGACAGGGGTAACACCATATATTTT. It specifies CASSYKRDRGNTIYF.

The chain is built from TRBV11-1 and TRBJ1-2; D call uncertain. This CDR3 is 15 amino acids long. Trimming took off 5 bases at V and 7 bases at J, with 20 bases between the two ends. The V gene's germline CDR1 is SGHAT and CDR2 FQDESV (reference sequence). The CDR3, as DNA: TGTGCCAGCAGCACGAGACCCGAAATGTCGGGTGGCTACACCTTC. It is translated as CASSTRPEMSGGYTF.

This clone showed up just once. The chain couples TRBV3-1 (or the pseudogene TRBV3-2) to TRBJ1-6; 11 positions agree with TRBD1. V lost 4 bases to trimming and J lost 6 bases; unmatched junction nucleotides: 8. CDR1 is LGHDT and CDR2 is YNNKEL in the germline V gene (reference sequence). The CDR3 extends over 17 amino acids. The CDR3 region is CASSPGQGAWGNSPLHF. The CDR3 nucleotides are TGTGCCAGCAGCCCCGGACAGGGGGCTTGGGGTAATTCACCCCTCCACTTT.

The chain couples TRBV10-1 to TRBJ2-3; D perhaps matches TRBD2 (6 bases). CDR1 and CDR2 (germline): WNHNN, SYGVQD (reference sequence). CDR3 length equals 13 residues. V gave up 7 bases and J gave up 1 base, with 9 bases separating them. The CDR3 spells CASNGGGTDTQYF. CDR3 bases: TGCGCCAGCAATGGCGGGGGCACAGATACGCAGTATTTT.

This sequence joins TRBV15 and TRBJ2-1, with TRBD2 matching 10 bases. J gave up 7 bases and V 0 bases, and 6 bases lay outside the gene matches. The CDR3 spans 16 residues. CDR1 and CDR2 (germline): LNHNV, YYDKDF (reference sequence). CDR3 nucleotides: TGTGCCACCAGCAGAGAACTAGCGGGACCCTTAAATGAGCAGTTCTTC. Translated: CATSRELAGPLNEQFF.